The next 8 T cell receptor beta chains were all read from a single sample in a study of T cell repertoires in cytomegalovirus infection. TCRdb used MiXCR to reprocess the reads, holding one entry per CDR3 protein. The repertoire includes around 130,000 distinct CDR3 sequences, approximately 9.2% of them detected once, and around a tenth sits in the top ten. Input material: PBMCs. Source of these receptors: a human donor in good health (CMV status not recorded). Some clones in this sample may be carry-over from other donors' samples.

The chain uses TRBV19 and TRBJ2-3; a possible D gene is TRBD2 (5 bases). Trimming cost V 3 bases and J 5 bases, with 9 bases left between them. Germline V gives CDR1 LNHDA, CDR2 SQIVND (reference sequence). The CDR3 consists of 13 residues. CDR3: CASSMRSGDTQYF. The DNA for the CDR3 is TGTGCCAGTAGTATGAGGAGCGGAGATACGCAGTATTTT.

This clonotype was seen a handful of times. The chain uses TRBV7-9 and TRBJ1-1; weak D call: TRBD1 (6 bases). CDR1 and CDR2 from the germline V gene are SEHNR and FQNEAQ (reference sequence). The CDR3 extends over 16 amino acids. V was cut by 4 bases and J by 4 bases, with 19 bases left in between. Written as DNA, the CDR3 is TGTGCCAGCAGCTCTCCCAAATCACAGGGCACCACTGAAGCTTTCTTT. Translating it yields CASSSPKSQGTTEAFF. Full variable domain (remainder filled in from reference TRBV7-9 and TRBJ1-1): DTGVSQNPRHKITKRGQNVTFRCDPISEHNRLYWYRQTLGQGPEFLTYFQNEAQLEKSRLLSDRFSAERPKGSFSTLEIQRTEQGDSAMYLCASSSPKSQGTTEAFFGQGTRLTVV.

This clonotype was counted many times. The V gene is TRBV7-9, the J gene TRBJ1-1; possible D gene TRBD1, 6 bases. The CDR3 sequence is 14 residues long. Trimming removed 3 bases at V and 4 bases at J, with 12 bases between. Per the germline V gene, CDR1 is SEHNR and CDR2 is FQNEAQ (reference sequence). This chain's CDR3 is CASSFLGGATEAFF. CDR3 bases: TGTGCCAGCAGCTTCCTAGGGGGGGCCACTGAAGCTTTCTTT.

This clonotype showed up many times. The J gene is TRBJ2-7, the V gene TRBV12-3 or TRBV12-4; D is uncertain. This CDR3 is built from 13 residues. V was trimmed by 6 bases and J by 7 bases, leaving 16 bases between them. The CDR3 DNA reads as TGTGCCAGCAGGTACATTGGCATAGGTGAGCAGTACTTC. Translating it yields CASRYIGIGEQYF.

This clonotype was seen more than once but under ten times. The CDR3 DNA is TGCAGTGCTAGGGTCGACAACTATGGCTACACCTTC. It encodes CSARVDNYGYTF. The V and J genes are TRBV20-1 and TRBJ1-2; D unclear. V was pared by 3 bases and J by 2 bases, with 7 bases between. The CDR3 covers 12 residues. Germline values: CDR1 DFQATT, CDR2 SNEGSKA (reference sequence).

This clonotype occurred many times. The chain links TRBV19 to TRBJ1-2; 10 bases agree with TRBD1. This CDR3 comprises 17 residues. Germline values: CDR1 LNHDA, CDR2 SQIVND (reference sequence). V dropped 4 bases and J dropped 8; count of bases not matched to a gene: 16. CDR3 in amino acids: CASSTTGTGDPPRGYTF. DNA for the CDR3: TGTGCCAGTAGTACGACCGGGACAGGGGACCCTCCCCGGGGCTACACCTTC.

This CDR3 reads CASRKGSTDTQYF. CDR3 bases: TGCGCCAGCAGGAAGGGAAGCACAGATACGCAGTATTTT. The chain employs TRBV5-1 and TRBJ2-3; D uncertain. V lost 5 bases, J lost 0 bases, and 7 bases lay in between. This CDR3 has 13 amino acids. Germline CDR1 reads SGHRS; CDR2 reads YFSETQ.

Many counts were recorded for this clonotype. The chain employs TRBV25-1 and TRBJ2-4; 9 nucleotides align to TRBD1. Germline V gives CDR1 MGHDK, CDR2 SYGVNS. V shed 8 bases, J shed 1 base, and the junction held 6 bases outside the gene matches. CDR3 length: 15 residues. DNA of the CDR3: TGTGCCAGCGGGGCGGGACAGGGCGCCAAAAACATTCAGTACTTC. Its translation: CASGAGQGAKNIQYF. The full variable domain, completed using reference TRBV25-1 and TRBJ2-4, is EADIYQTPRYLVIGTGKKITLECSQTMGHDKMYWYQQDPGMELHLIHYSYGVNSTEKGDLSSESTVSRIRTEHFPLTLESARPSHTSQYLCASGAGQGAKNIQYFGAGTRLSVL.